This T cell receptor (beta chain) derives from a study of T cell changes during pregnancy in multiple sclerosis. Assay: immunoSEQ multiplex PCR; the TCRdb copy retains only in-frame clones and omits some. The repertoire includes some 30,000 clones, 80% to 90% of them detected once, and 6.9% sits in the top ten. The V and J ends lost 2 bases and 9 bases respectively, with 17 bases between them. CDR3 length equals 16 residues. Per the germline V gene, CDR1 is MNHNS and CDR2 is SASEGT. The TCR comes from a female donor with multiple sclerosis, enrolled in a pregnancy study. The gene calls are TRBV6-1 and TRBJ1-6; the D gene is possibly TRBD1 (5 bases). The starting material was CD8+ T cells from peripheral blood mononuclear cells, obtained in the second trimester of pregnancy. CDR3 coding DNA: TGTGCCAGCAGTGAAAATATGAAGGGGTCGGGTTCACCCCTCCACTTT. Encoded protein: CASSENMKGSGSPLHF.